This T cell receptor beta chain was captured in a study of cytomegalovirus exposure and HLA in healthy donors. Turning to the study itself: According to later analysis, the same platform produced the approximately 120 validation and approximately 630 first-cohort repertoires.

About this clone: What it recognizes is unknown.

The donors were part of the validation cohort of 95 to 150 subjects. That cohort was separate from the first cohort, which comprised under 700 subjects. The study's findings and limits: Listed as cytomegalovirus-associated were over 150 TCR beta chains.

Sequencing was performed with immunoSEQ multiplex PCR; in TCRdb, only in-frame clones are kept and a portion is missing. The sample records about 140,000 clones, about nine tenths being singletons. The sequenced sample was PBMCs. The receptor was derived from a man in his late teens or twenties in good health and CMV-seronegative.

The CDR3 nucleotides are TGTGCCAGCAGCTATAGCGGGAGCGGTCCGAACACCGGGGAGCTGTTTTTT. This codes for CASSYSGSGPNTGELFF. This chain links TRBV7-6 with TRBJ2-2; 9 nucleotides match TRBD2. This CDR3 spans 17 amino acids. Germline loops: CDR1 SGHVS, CDR2 FNYEAQ. Trimming removed 4 bases from V and 0 bases from J; junction bases left unmatched: 6.